This T cell receptor beta chain is from a study of T cells after yellow fever vaccination. Background on the study: In the case of low-cell-number fractions, SMART-Seq v4 Ultra Low Input was used for preparation.

The sample holds a few counts of this clonotype. The antigen is unknown. Template-switching 5'RACE yielded the TCR cDNA; a universal primer site and UMIs were added in the process. TCRdb re-derived calls from the 5' RACE reads in MiXCR, one entry per CDR3 protein. The repertoire holds 200,000 to 300,000 distinct CDR3 sequences, with roughly 6.8% as singletons. Notes on the study in general: The study re-detected most primary-vaccination clones after the booster (approximately 97% CD4, around 90% CD8). Weaker overall, the secondary response nonetheless peaked faster (day 5 versus 15).

Germline assignment: CDR1 MGHDK and CDR2 SYGVNS. This CDR3 is built from 17 residues. V was pared by 6 bases and J by 3 bases, with 10 bases of the junction left unmatched. Sequencing was performed on CD4+ T cells sorted from PBMCs, taken on the day of the yellow fever booster vaccination. V and J are TRBV25-1 and TRBJ2-1, with TRBD2 matching 11 bases. The TCR sequence derives from a man in his thirties or forties who received the YFV17D yellow fever vaccine. CDR3 coding DNA: TGTGCCAGCAGCCCTGGGACTAGCGGAGCCCGCTACAATGAGCAGTTCTTC. Translating gives CASSPGTSGARYNEQFF. The variable domain in full, completed from reference TRBV25-1 and TRBJ2-1, reads EADIYQTPRYLVIGTGKKITLECSQTMGHDKMYWYQQDPGMELHLIHYSYGVNSTEKGDLSSESTVSRIRTEHFPLTLESARPSHTSQYLCASSPGTSGARYNEQFFGPGTRLTVL.